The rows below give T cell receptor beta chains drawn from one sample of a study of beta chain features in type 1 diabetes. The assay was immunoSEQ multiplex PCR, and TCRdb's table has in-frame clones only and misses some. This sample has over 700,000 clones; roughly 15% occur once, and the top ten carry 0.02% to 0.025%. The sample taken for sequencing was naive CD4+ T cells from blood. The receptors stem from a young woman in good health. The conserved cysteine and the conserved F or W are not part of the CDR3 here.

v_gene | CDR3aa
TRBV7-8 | ASSLDRAYEQY
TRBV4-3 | ASSQAGGSQETQY
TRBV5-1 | ASSYEGGAAYNEQF
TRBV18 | ASSLGAASNQPQH
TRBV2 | ATTTGFNTEAF
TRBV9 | ASSVDPSSFGNTQY
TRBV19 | ASSTPGTGSKYEQF
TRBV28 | ASRILAGSYNEQF
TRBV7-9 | ASSPPLADTQY
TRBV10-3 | AISPLGYYEQY
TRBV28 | ASTRGGTSSRGF
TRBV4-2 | ASSPRASVNNEQF
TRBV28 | ASSSRGVYGYT
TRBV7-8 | ASSLTTEAF
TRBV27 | ASSRLSGTGELF
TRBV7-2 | ASSSQGGNYEQY
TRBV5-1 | ASSFTGTNTEAF
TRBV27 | ASSAMGSNQPQH
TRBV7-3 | ASSLTGVTEAF
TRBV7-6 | ASSLTGSDEQY
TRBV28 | ASSSVGGQDYEQY
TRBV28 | ASSFPYPAGPDEQF
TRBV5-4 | ASSWGQALYNEQF
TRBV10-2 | ASSESGPWETQY
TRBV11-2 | ASSLDRRYEQY
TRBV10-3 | AISESRRGETQY
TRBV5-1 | ASSLVPGGGETQY
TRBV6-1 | ASSRTTTGNEQF
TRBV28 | ASSFSMDNEQF
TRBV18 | ASSPDGTRELF
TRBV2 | ASSLLAYGYT
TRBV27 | ASSLKVGLAGANTGELF
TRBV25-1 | ASSRTDSDTQY
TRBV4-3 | ASSQGVLNYGYT
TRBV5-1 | ASSLGRLGDEQF
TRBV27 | ASSLLGYEQY
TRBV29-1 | SVQGQGRAEAF
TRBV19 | ASSIGAGPNEQY
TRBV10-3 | AISEHSDLQGRPQH
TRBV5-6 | ASSSRTGTRDETQY
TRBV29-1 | SVRTGTYEQY
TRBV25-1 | ASSAPLGRETYNEQF
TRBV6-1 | ASRGGYSDTEQY
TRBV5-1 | ASSLAPDGKTQY
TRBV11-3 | ASSFRGAPGELF
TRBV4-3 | ASSQGGIFTDTQY
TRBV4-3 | ASSQVLGGIDTQY
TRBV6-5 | ASSQLGGKLF
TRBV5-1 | ASSLARRSGTNSNQPQH
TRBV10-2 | ASSVVLASGEQF
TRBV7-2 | ASSLELAGAYY
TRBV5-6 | ASSFPSAQAGRGYEQY
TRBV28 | ASSFSGTGGDTQY
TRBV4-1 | ASSQVQRDYNEQF
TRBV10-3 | AIRGTGTGETQY
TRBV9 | ASSVALLAANTGELF
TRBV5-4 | ASSARLAAPNEQF
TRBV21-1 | ASSKVLVQETQY